This T cell receptor beta chain comes out of a study of beta chain features in type 1 diabetes. Expressed TCRB transcripts were sequenced because the entire RNA isolate underwent reverse transcription. Method: immunoSEQ multiplex PCR; TCRdb's copy keeps in-frame clones and lacks some. The sample holds 850,000 to 900,000 clones, roughly 15% seen once. This TCR was recovered from a woman aged 18-29 years in good health. The sequenced sample was naive CD4+ T cells from blood.

As DNA, the CDR3 is TGTGCCAGCAGCCCGGACAGGGGGCTGTACGAGCAGTACTTC. Its translation: CASSPDRGLYEQYF. The chain uses TRBV7-8 and TRBJ2-7; TRBD1 matches at 11 bases. CDR1 and CDR2 from the germline V gene are SGHVS and FQNEAQ. The CDR3 has 14 amino acids. V lost 5 bases, J lost 4 bases, and 4 bases stayed unmatched.